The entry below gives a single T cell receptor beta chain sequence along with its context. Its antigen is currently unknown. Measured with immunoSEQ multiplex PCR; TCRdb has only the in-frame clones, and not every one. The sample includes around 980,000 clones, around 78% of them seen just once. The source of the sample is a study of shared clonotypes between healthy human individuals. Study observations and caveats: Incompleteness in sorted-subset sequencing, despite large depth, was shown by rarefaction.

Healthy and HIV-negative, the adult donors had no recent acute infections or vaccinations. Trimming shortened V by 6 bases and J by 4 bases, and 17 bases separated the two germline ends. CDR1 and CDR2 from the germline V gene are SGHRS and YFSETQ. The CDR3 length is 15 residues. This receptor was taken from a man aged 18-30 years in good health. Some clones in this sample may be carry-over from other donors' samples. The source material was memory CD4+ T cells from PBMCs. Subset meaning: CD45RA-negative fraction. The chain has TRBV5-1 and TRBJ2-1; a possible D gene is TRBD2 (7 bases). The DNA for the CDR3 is TGCGCCAGCAACGTAGGACTAGGGGGGTACAATGAGCAGTTCTTC. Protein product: CASNVGLGGYNEQFF.